The 22 T cell receptor beta chains below all came from one sample that was sequenced in a study of long-term antiretroviral therapy in people with HIV. Sequencing relied on immunoSEQ assay v3.0, run at survey level. TCRdb's copy holds only in-frame clones and misses some; the assay was immunoSEQ multiplex PCR. This sample has about 39,000 clones, with about nine tenths found just once. The sequencing used unsorted PBMCs, collected 1.2 years after starting antiretroviral therapy. The receptor source for this set is a woman aged 45-60 years with HIV.

The gene calls are TRBV4-2 and TRBJ1-4, with 9 bases identical to TRBD1. The CDR3 has 16 amino acids. Germline-derived CDR1 and CDR2 are LGHNA and YNFKEQ. Trimming removed 2 bases from V and 4 bases from J; junction bases left unmatched: 5. This CDR3 reads CASSQRTGQGNEKLFF. The CDR3 DNA follows: TGTGCCAGCAGCCAACGAACGGGACAGGGTAATGAAAAACTGTTTTTT.

This chain joins TRBV5-4 and TRBJ1-2, with 7 bases fitting TRBD1. Germline lookup yields CDR1 SGHNT and CDR2 YYREEE (reference sequence). The CDR3 sequence is 13 residues long. The J segment lost 7 bases and the V segment lost 4 bases, leaving 7 bases of the junction unmatched. The chain's CDR3 is CASSPEGARGYTF. CDR3 nucleotides: TGTGCCAGCAGCCCGGAGGGGGCTCGTGGCTACACCTTC.

This chain connects TRBV5-6 to TRBJ2-1; 10 bases are shared with TRBD2. CDR1 and CDR2 from the germline V gene are SGHDT and YYEEEE. CDR3 length equals 12 residues. After removal of 5 bases from V and 15 bases from J, the junction contained 8 bases not matched to a gene. In DNA, the CDR3 is TGTGCCAGCAGATGGAGCGGGGGGGCCCCGTTCTTC. As protein: CASRWSGGAPFF.

The chain carries TRBV18 and TRBJ2-3; 9 bases are shared with TRBD1. The V gene's germline CDR1 is KGHSH and CDR2 LQKENI. After removal of 6 bases from V and 1 base from J, the junction contained 17 bases not matched to a gene. This CDR3 comprises 19 residues. CDR3 nucleotides: TGTGCCAGCTCGCGAACAGGGGGCAGGTCTCGAGGGGGCACAGATACGCAGTATTTT. Its protein is CASSRTGGRSRGGTDTQYF.

The sample holds a few counts of this clone. The chain has TRBV27 and TRBJ1-2, with D perhaps matching TRBD1 (5 bases). Trimming pared 4 bases from V and 4 bases from J, leaving 13 bases between. The CDR3 contains 14 residues. Germline CDR1 and CDR2: MNHEY and SMNVEV (reference sequence). DNA of the CDR3: TGTGCCAGCAGTTCCCAGGGCGGTCCCTATGGCTACACCTTC. This codes for CASSSQGGPYGYTF.

V gene TRBV2 combines with J gene TRBJ1-5; 8 bases match TRBD1. The CDR3 extends over 13 amino acids. The J segment lost 5 bases and the V segment lost 5 bases, leaving 2 bases of the junction unmatched. Per germline, CDR1 SNHLY and CDR2 FYNNEI. The DNA for the CDR3 is TGTGCCAGCAGTTCGGACAGGGATCAGCCCCAGCATTTT. It is translated as CASSSDRDQPQHF.

This chain joins TRBV6-4 and TRBJ2-3; TRBD2 agrees at 13 bases. The CDR3 spans 16 residues. V lost 3 bases, J lost 4 bases, and 4 bases stayed unmatched. CDR1 is MRHNA and CDR2 is SNTAGT in the germline V gene. CDR3 nucleotide sequence: TGTGCCAGCAGTGAAAGACTAGCGGGGGGCCCAGATACGCAGTATTTT. It encodes CASSERLAGGPDTQYF.

The CDR3 reads CASSKDVLGYTF. In DNA form, the CDR3 reads TGTGCCAGCAGCAAAGACGTTTTGGGCTACACCTTC. V is TRBV6-6 and J is TRBJ1-2; D is undetermined. Germline lookup yields CDR1 MNHNY and CDR2 SVGAGI (reference sequence). V was clipped by 6 bases and J by 8 bases, with 13 bases between them. The length of the CDR3 is 12 residues.

The chain is built from TRBV5-1 and TRBJ2-3; D is perhaps TRBD2 (6 bases). V was shortened by 7 bases and J by 2 bases, with 8 bases between the two germline ends. The CDR3 sequence is 12 residues long. Germline lookup yields CDR1 SGHRS and CDR2 YFSETQ. CDR3 sequence reads: CASGEDTDTQYF. The CDR3 DNA reads as TGCGCCAGCGGGGAGGACACAGATACGCAGTATTTT.

The chain joins TRBV4-2 to TRBJ2-7; 8 bases align to TRBD1. The CDR3 length is 15 residues. Germline-derived CDR1 and CDR2 are LGHNA and YNFKEQ. J lost 0 bases, V lost 4 bases, and 5 bases had no gene match. In DNA, the CDR3 is TGTGCCAGCAGCCCCAACAGGGGGTCCTCCTACGAGCAGTACTTC. This encodes CASSPNRGSSYEQYF.

The CDR3 sequence: CASTLIGGAREKLFF. CDR3 in DNA: TGTGCCAGCACCTTAATCGGGGGGGCGCGGGAAAAACTGTTTTTT. The rearrangement joins TRBV2 to TRBJ1-4; a weak D match, TRBD1 (6 bases). Looked up from germline, CDR1 is SNHLY and CDR2 is FYNNEI. With 7 bases removed from V and 8 bases from J, the gap between germline ends came to 20 bases. This CDR3 spans 15 amino acids.

This clone was counted a few times. This sequence joins TRBV4-3 and TRBJ1-5; 9 nucleotides match TRBD1. V lost 0 bases and J lost 7; bases outside the gene matches: 4. The CDR3 has 15 residues. The germline gives CDR1 LGHNA, CDR2 YSLEER. The DNA of the CDR3 is TGCGCCAGCAGCCAAGAGGACAGGGGTCGACAGCCCCAGCATTTT. This gives the protein CASSQEDRGRQPQHF.

This chain links TRBV5-1 with TRBJ2-7, with a weak D call TRBD1 (5 bases). V lost 6 bases to trimming and J lost 1 base, with 11 bases between them. Germline loops: CDR1 SGHRS, CDR2 YFSETQ. The CDR3 runs to 13 residues. The CDR3 nucleotides read TGCGCCAGCAATGACCGGACATCCTACGAGCAGTACTTC. Residues: CASNDRTSYEQYF.

The chain uses TRBV7-6 and TRBJ1-1; D gene ambiguous. Trimming left V 2 bases short and J 1 base short, with 5 bases between. Germline assignment: CDR1 SGHVS and CDR2 FNYEAQ. The CDR3 loop spans 13 amino acids. Written as DNA, the CDR3 is TGTGCCAGCAGCTTACAGAAGAACACTGAAGCTTTCTTT. Protein product: CASSLQKNTEAFF.

This sequence joins TRBV7-2 and TRBJ2-5; D gene uncertain. V was shortened by 2 bases and J by 0 bases, with 16 bases between the two germline ends. CDR1 is SGHTA and CDR2 is FQGNSA in the germline V gene. This CDR3 comprises 17 residues. This CDR3 reads CASSLQVELDNQETQYF. The CDR3 DNA reads TGTGCCAGCAGCTTACAAGTCGAGTTGGATAACCAAGAGACCCAGTACTTC. Full variable domain (remainder filled in from reference TRBV7-2 and TRBJ2-5): GAGVSQSPSNKVTEKGKDVELRCDPISGHTALYWYRQSLGQGLEFLIYFQGNSAPDKSGLPSDRFSAERTGGSVSTLTIQRTQQEDSAVYLCASSLQVELDNQETQYFGPGTRLLVL.

J is TRBJ2-2 and V is TRBV5-1; 10 positions agree with TRBD1. Germline V lookup: CDR1 SGHRS, CDR2 YFSETQ. The V and J ends lost 0 bases and 4 bases, in that order; junction bases with no gene match: 3. This CDR3 region has 16 residues. The CDR3: CASSLGDRGFTGELFF. The CDR3 region has the DNA TGCGCCAGCAGCTTGGGGGACAGGGGATTCACCGGGGAGCTGTTTTTT. The full variable domain, completed using reference TRBV5-1 and TRBJ2-2, is KAGVTQTPRYLIKTRGQQVTLSCSPISGHRSVSWYQQTPGQGLQFLFEYFSETQRNKGNFPGRFSGRQFSNSRSEMNVSTLELGDSALYLCASSLGDRGFTGELFFGEGSRLTVL.

V is TRBV19 and J is TRBJ2-2; D is unclear. Germline CDR1 reads LNHDA; CDR2 reads SQIVND (reference sequence). Deletions cut 1 base from V and 6 bases from J, with 9 bases between. This CDR3 is built from 14 residues. As DNA, the CDR3 is TGTGCCAGTAGTATAGCCCCAGTCCCCGGGGAGCTGTTTTTT. The encoded protein is CASSIAPVPGELFF.

The chain is built from TRBV7-6 and TRBJ2-1; 8 nucleotides match TRBD1. The V and J ends lost 5 bases and 7 bases, in that order; junction bases with no gene match: 7. The germline V gene has CDR1 SGHVS and CDR2 FNYEAQ. The CDR3 extends over 14 amino acids. CDR3 residues: CASSTGQGLNEQFF. Here the CDR3 DNA reads TGTGCCAGCAGCACTGGACAGGGATTGAATGAGCAGTTCTTC. Looking up the rest from reference TRBV7-6 and TRBJ2-1 gives the full variable domain: GAGVSQSPRYKVTKRGQDVALRCDPISGHVSLYWYRQALGQGPEFLTYFNYEAQQDKSGLPNDRFSAERPEGSISTLTIQRTEQRDSAMYRCASSTGQGLNEQFFGPGTRLTVL.

The rearrangement uses TRBV6-5 and TRBJ1-1; TRBD1 is a possible D gene (6 bases). CDR3 length equals 15 residues. V gave up 9 bases and J gave up 3 bases, with 20 bases separating them. Per germline, CDR1 MNHEY and CDR2 SVGAGI. The CDR3, as DNA: TGTGCCAGTCAAGGGCGGGGGGCTGGGGACACTGAAGCTTTCTTT. Encoded protein: CASQGRGAGDTEAFF.

The CDR3 spells CASIGPGVYGYTF. CDR3 coding DNA: TGTGCCAGCATAGGCCCCGGGGTTTATGGCTACACCTTC. The chain uses TRBV2 and TRBJ1-2, with D unresolved. Trimming stripped 7 bases from V and 5 bases from J, with 14 bases between. This CDR3 contains 13 residues. CDR1 and CDR2 from the germline V gene are SNHLY and FYNNEI.

This sequence joins TRBV30 and TRBJ1-1; TRBD1 matches at 7 bases. Germline CDR1 GTSNPN, CDR2 SVGIG (reference sequence). The V gene end was trimmed by 3 bases and the J gene end by 6 bases; junction bases not matched to a gene: 4. The CDR3 runs 12 residues. The CDR3 reads CAWSDREAEAFF. The CDR3, as DNA: TGTGCCTGGAGCGACAGGGAGGCTGAAGCTTTCTTT.

The J gene is TRBJ1-3, the V gene TRBV6-6; no reliable D call. Trimming pared 6 bases from V and 0 bases from J, leaving 12 bases between. Germline V CDR1 and CDR2: MNHNY, SVGAGI (reference sequence). This CDR3 has 15 amino acids. The CDR3 DNA reads as TGTGCCAGCAGCCAACCTATACGCTCTGGAAACACCATATATTTT. This encodes CASSQPIRSGNTIYF.